The entry below gives a single TCR beta chain sequence along with its context. Its antigen remains unidentified. The sample is drawn from a study of response to subunit inactivated influenza vaccine. Study-wide points: Few additional T cells are recruited per seasonal influenza vaccination, authors suggested.

Germline lookup yields CDR1 SGHTA and CDR2 FQGNSA. The CDR3 is 17 amino acids. V shed 2 bases and J 5 bases; nucleotides not matched to a gene: 13. MiXCR was run by TCRdb on the RT-PCR reads, yielding one entry per CDR3 protein. The sample has around 520,000 distinct CDR3 sequences; 25% are singletons. This clonotype originated in a man between 45 and 60 years old who received an inactivated influenza vaccine. Here the sequenced sample was CD4+ T cells sorted from PBMCs, taken more than 4 days after vaccination. V gene TRBV7-2 combines with J gene TRBJ2-7, with 9 bases that match TRBD1. This CDR3 reads CASSLSPTGTGRDEQYF. In nucleotides, the CDR3 is TGTGCCAGCAGCTTATCCCCCACAGGGACAGGGAGAGACGAGCAGTACTTC.